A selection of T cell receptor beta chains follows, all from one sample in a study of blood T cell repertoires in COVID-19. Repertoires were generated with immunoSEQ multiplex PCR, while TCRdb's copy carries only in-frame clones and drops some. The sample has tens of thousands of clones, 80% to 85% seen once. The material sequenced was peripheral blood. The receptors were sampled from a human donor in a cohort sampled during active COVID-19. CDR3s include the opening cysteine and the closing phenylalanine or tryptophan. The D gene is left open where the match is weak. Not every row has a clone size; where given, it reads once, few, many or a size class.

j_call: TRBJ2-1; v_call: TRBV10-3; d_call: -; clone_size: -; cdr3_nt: TGTGCCATCAGTGATCGGGGGGCAAGAAATGAGCAGTTCTTC; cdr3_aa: CAISDRGARNEQFF
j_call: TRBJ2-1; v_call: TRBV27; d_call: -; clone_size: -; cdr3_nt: TGTGCCAGCAGTTTACCGGAGTCCAACTACAATGAGCAGTTCTTC; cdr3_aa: CASSLPESNYNEQFF
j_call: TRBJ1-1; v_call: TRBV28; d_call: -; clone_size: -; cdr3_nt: TGTGCCAGCAGTTTTACAGGGAGTACCACTGAAGCTTTCTTT; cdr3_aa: CASSFTGSTTEAFF
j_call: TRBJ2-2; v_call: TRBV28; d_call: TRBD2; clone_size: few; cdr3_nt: TGTGCCAGCTACGGGGCGGGGGGAAACACCGGGGAGCTGTTTTTT; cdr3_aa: CASYGAGGNTGELFF
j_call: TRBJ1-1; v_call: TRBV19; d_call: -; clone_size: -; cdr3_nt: TGTGCCAGTAGTAGGGGGGTTGGGGTGAACACTGAAGCTTTCTTT; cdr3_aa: CASSRGVGVNTEAFF
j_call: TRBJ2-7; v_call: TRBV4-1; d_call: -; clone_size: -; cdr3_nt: TGCGCCAGCAGCCAAGATGACAGCACCTACGAGCAGTACTTC; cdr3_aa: CASSQDDSTYEQYF
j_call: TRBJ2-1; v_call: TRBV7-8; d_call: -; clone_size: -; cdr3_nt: TGTGCCAGCAGCTCCCGGGAGTACGCCTACAATGAGCAGTTCTTC; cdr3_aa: CASSSREYAYNEQFF
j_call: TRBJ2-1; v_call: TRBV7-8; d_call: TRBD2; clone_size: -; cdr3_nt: TGTGCCAGCAGCTTAGCGGAACTAGCGGGGAATGAGCAGTTCTTC; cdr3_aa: CASSLAELAGNEQFF
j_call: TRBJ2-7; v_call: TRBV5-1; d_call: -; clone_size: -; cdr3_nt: TGCGCCAGCAGCAGCAGGGGGGCCAACTACGAGCAGTACTTC; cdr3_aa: CASSSRGANYEQYF
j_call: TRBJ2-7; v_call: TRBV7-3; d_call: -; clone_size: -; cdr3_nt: TGTGCCAGCAGCCCCTCCGGGAATCCCTACGAGCAGTACTTC; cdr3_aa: CASSPSGNPYEQYF
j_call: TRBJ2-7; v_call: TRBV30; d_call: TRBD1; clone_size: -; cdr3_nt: TGTGCCTGGAGTGGCGACAGGGGGCTTTACGAGCAGTACTTC; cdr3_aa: CAWSGDRGLYEQYF
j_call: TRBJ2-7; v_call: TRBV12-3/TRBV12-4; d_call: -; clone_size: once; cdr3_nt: TGTGCCAGCAGTTTTGGAGGCACCTACGAGCAGTACTTC; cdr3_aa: CASSFGGTYEQYF
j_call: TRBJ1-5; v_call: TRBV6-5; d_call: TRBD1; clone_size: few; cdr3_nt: TGTGCCAGCAGTCGGACAGGGAGTGGCAATCAGCCCCAGCATTTT; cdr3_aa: CASSRTGSGNQPQHF
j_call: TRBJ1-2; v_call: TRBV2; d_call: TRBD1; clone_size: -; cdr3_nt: TGTGCCAGCAGTGTGACAGGGGGTAGCAAAGGCTACACCTTC; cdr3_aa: CASSVTGGSKGYTF
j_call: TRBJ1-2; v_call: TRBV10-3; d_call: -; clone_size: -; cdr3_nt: TGTGCCATCAGTTCGGGGGGGGACTATGGCTACACCTTC; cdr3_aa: CAISSGGDYGYTF
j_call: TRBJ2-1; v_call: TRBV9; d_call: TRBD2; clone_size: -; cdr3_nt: TGTGCCAGCAGCGTAGTGTCTAGCGGGGGGAGCTCCTACAATGAGCAGTTCTTC; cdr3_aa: CASSVVSSGGSSYNEQFF
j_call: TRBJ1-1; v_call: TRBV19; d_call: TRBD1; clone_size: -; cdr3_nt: TGTGCCAGTAGTCTATGGACAGGGGGCACTGAAGCTTTCTTT; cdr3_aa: CASSLWTGGTEAFF
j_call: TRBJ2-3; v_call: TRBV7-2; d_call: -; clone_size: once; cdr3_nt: TGTGCCAGCAGCTTAGGCAACATGGCCGCAGATACGCAGTATTTT; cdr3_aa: CASSLGNMAADTQYF
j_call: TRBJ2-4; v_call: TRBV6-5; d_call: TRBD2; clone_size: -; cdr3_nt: TGTGCCAGCACTCGGACTAGCGGGAGGAGGAACATTCAGTACTTC; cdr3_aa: CASTRTSGRRNIQYF
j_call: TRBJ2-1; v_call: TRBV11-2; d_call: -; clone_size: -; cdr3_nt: TGTGCCAGCAGCTATCAGGACAACAATGAGCAGTTCTTC; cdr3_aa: CASSYQDNNEQFF
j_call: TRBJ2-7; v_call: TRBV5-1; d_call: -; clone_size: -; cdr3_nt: TGCGCCAGCAGCTTGGAGGGAGGCGAGCAGTACTTC; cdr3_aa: CASSLEGGEQYF
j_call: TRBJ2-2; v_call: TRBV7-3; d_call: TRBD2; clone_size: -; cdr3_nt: TGTGCCAGCAGCTTCCCGACTAGCGGGAGGACCTATGGCGGGGAGCTGTTTTTT; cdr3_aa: CASSFPTSGRTYGGELFF
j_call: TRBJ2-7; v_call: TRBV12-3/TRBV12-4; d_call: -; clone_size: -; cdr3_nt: TGTGCCAGCAGTTTCAATCAAATCTACGAGCAGTACTTC; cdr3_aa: CASSFNQIYEQYF
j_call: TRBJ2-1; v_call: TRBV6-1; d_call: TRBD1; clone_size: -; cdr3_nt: TGTGCCAGCAGTGAAGCGGGGACAGGGGTCCTCTATGAGCAGTTCTTC; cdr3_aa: CASSEAGTGVLYEQFF
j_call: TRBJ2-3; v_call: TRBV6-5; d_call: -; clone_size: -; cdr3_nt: TGTGCCAGCAGTTACTCGAGGGGAGGTACGCAGTATTTT; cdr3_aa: CASSYSRGGTQYF
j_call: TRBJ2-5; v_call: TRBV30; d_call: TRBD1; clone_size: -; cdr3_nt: TGTGCCTGGAGAGCCAGGGGGCAAGAGACCCAGTACTTC; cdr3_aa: CAWRARGQETQYF
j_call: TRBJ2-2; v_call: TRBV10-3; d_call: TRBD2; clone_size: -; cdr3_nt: TGTGCCTCTCGGGGAGGGATTACCGGGGAGCTGTTTTTT; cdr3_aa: CASRGGITGELFF
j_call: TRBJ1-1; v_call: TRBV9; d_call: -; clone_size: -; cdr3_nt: TGTGCCAGCAGCGTAGTATCGAGGGCCGACACTGAAGCTTTCTTT; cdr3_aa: CASSVVSRADTEAFF
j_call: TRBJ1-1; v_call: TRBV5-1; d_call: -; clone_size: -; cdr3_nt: TGCGCCAGCAGCTCCGGGAACACTGAAGCTTTCTTT; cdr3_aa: CASSSGNTEAFF
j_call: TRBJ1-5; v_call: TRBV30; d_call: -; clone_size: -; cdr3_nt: TGTGCCTGGAGTCGGGGGGCAGGTCAGCCCCAGCATTTT; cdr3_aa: CAWSRGAGQPQHF
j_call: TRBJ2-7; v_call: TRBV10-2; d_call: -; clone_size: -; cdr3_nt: TGCGCCACTAGGGGACCGCAGGGGTACGAGCAGTACTTC; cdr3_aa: CATRGPQGYEQYF
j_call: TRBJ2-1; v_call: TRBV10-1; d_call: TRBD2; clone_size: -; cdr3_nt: TGCGCCAGCAGTGGGGGGGACCTAGCGGGTAGCGCCTACAATGAGCAGTTCTTC; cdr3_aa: CASSGGDLAGSAYNEQFF
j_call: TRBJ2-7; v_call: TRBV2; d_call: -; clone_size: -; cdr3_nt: TGTGCCAGCAAGGTCGGCGGAACAAGCTCCTACGAGCAGTACTTC; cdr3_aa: CASKVGGTSSYEQYF
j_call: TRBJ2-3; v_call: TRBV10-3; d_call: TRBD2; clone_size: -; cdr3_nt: TGTGCCATCAGTGAGCGGGAGGTGGTGACAGATACGCAGTATTTT; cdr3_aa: CAISEREVVTDTQYF
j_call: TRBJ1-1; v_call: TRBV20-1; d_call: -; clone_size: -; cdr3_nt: TGCAGTGCTAGGGAGGAGGAAGCTTTCTTT; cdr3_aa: CSAREEEAFF
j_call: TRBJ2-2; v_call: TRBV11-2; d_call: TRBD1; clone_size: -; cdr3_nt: TGTGCCAGCGGGGGACAGGCGTTGAACACCGGGGAGCTGTTTTTT; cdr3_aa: CASGGQALNTGELFF
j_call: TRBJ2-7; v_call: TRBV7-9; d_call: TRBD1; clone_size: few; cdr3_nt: TGTGCCAGCAGCCCCCGGGACAGCGGCAAAGATGGGTCCTACGAGCAGTACTTC; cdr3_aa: CASSPRDSGKDGSYEQYF
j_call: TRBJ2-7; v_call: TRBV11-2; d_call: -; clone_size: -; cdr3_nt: TGTGCCAGCCGCCGGGGAAGTACAAGTTACGAGCAGTACTTC; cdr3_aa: CASRRGSTSYEQYF
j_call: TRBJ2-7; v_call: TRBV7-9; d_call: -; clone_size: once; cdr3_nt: TGTGCCAGCAGCTGGGTTGGGGGCGACGAGCAGTACTTC; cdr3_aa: CASSWVGGDEQYF
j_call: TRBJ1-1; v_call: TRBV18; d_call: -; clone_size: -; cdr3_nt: TGTGCCAGCTCGCCTAATAAGGATACCCGAGGCTTCTTT; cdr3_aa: CASSPNKDTRGFF
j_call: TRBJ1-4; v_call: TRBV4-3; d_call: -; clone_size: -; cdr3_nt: TGCGCCAGCAGCCAAGAGGAAAGCGGTCTAAATGAAAAACTGTTTTTT; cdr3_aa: CASSQEESGLNEKLFF
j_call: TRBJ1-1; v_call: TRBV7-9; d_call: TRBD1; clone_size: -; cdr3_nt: TGTGCCAGCAGCTCAGCCCGGGACAGCCTCAACACTGAAGCTTTCTTT; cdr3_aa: CASSSARDSLNTEAFF
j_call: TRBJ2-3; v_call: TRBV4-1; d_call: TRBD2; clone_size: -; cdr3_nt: TGCGCCAGCAGCCCGAGCCTTCAGGGACTAGCGGTTAACACAGATACGCAGTATTTT; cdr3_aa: CASSPSLQGLAVNTDTQYF
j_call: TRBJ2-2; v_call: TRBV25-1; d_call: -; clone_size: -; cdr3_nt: TGTGCCAGCAGGGGGGGCACCGGGGAGCTGTTTTTT; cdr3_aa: CASRGGTGELFF
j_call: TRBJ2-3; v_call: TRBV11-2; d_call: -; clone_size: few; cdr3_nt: TGTGCCAGCAGCTTAGAAAACTCAGATACGCAGTATTTT; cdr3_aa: CASSLENSDTQYF
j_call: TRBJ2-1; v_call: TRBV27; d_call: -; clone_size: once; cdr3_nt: TGTGCCAGCAGTTTAGGGCTAGCCCCTAATGAGCAGTTCTTC; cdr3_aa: CASSLGLAPNEQFF
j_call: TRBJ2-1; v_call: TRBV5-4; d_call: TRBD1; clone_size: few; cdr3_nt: TGTGCCAGCAGCTCTACGGGACAGGGTAATGAGCAGTTCTTC; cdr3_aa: CASSSTGQGNEQFF
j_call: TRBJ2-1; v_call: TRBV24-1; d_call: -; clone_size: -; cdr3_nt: TGTGCCACCTCCCCCGGGACCTACAATGAGCAGTTCTTC; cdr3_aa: CATSPGTYNEQFF
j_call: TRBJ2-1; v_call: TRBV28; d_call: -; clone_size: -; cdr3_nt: TGTGCCAGCAGCGCCGATAAGGACTACTCCTACAATGAGCAGTTCTTC; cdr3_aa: CASSADKDYSYNEQFF
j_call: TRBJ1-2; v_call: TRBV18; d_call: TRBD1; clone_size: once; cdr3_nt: TGTGCCAGCTCACCCCCCGGGACAGCCGCTAGAAATGGCTACACCTTC; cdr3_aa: CASSPPGTAARNGYTF
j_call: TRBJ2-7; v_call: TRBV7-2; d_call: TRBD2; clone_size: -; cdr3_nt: TGTGCCAGCAGCCAGCAGACAGGACTAGCGTTCATGGAGCAGTACTTC; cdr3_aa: CASSQQTGLAFMEQYF
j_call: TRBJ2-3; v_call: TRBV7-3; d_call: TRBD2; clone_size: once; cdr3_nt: TGTGCCAGCAGCTTAAAGCTAGCGGGAGACACAGATACGCAGTATTTT; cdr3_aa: CASSLKLAGDTDTQYF
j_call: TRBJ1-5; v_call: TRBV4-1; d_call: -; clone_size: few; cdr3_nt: TGCGCCAGCAGCCAAGTAGGGGGGGTGAGCAATCAGCCCCAGCATTTT; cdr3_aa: CASSQVGGVSNQPQHF
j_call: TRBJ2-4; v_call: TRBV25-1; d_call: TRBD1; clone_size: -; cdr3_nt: TGTGCCAGCAGTGGGACAGGGCGGGGAAACATTCAGTACTTC; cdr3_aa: CASSGTGRGNIQYF
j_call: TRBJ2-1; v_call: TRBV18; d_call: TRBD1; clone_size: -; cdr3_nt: TGTGCCAGCTCGCTGGGACAGGGGGTCTACAATGAGCAGTTCTTC; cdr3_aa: CASSLGQGVYNEQFF
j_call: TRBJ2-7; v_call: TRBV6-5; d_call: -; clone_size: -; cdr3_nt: TGTGCCAGCAGAGTAAACAGGGATCCAACCTACGAGCAGTACTTC; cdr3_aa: CASRVNRDPTYEQYF
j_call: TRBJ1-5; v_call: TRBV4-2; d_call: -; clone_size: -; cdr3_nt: TGTGCCAGCAGCCAAGATCGGAGCAATCAGCCCCAGCATTTT; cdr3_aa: CASSQDRSNQPQHF
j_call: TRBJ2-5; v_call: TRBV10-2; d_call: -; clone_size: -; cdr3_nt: TGCGCCAGCAGTGTAAACCGCGACATGGAGACCCAGTACTTC; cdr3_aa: CASSVNRDMETQYF